This TCR beta chain derives from a study of cytomegalovirus exposure and HLA in healthy donors. V lost 8 bases, J lost 1 base, and 7 bases lay in between. The CDR3 extends over 12 amino acids. Germline CDR1 PRHDT, CDR2 FYEKMQ (reference sequence). Primers included in the PCR were 60 Vbeta and 13 Jbeta primers. Repertoires were generated with immunoSEQ multiplex PCR, while TCRdb's copy carries only in-frame clones and drops some. Among some 170,000 clones listed, nearly 80% were seen once. General observations from the study: Sequencing likely generated an artifact that appeared as a cluster of highly shared sequence variants.

Concerning this clone itself: The target antigen is unknown.

The sequencing sample was made of PBMCs. The V and J genes are TRBV13 and TRBJ2-3; D gene unclear. The TCR was taken from a female donor in good health and CMV-seronegative. The CDR3, as DNA: TGTGCCAGCGTCCAGGGCACAGATACGCAGTATTTT. Amino acids: CASVQGTDTQYF.